The 24 T cell receptor beta chains below were found in one sample sequenced in a study of blood T cells in healthy people across ages. The authors ran a second PCR of about 6 to 11 cycles using a sample-barcoded 5' primer and a J-beta primer mix. TCRdb independently ran MiXCR on the 5' RACE reads; one entry per CDR3 protein. The sample shows 750,000 to 850,000 distinct CDR3 sequences, roughly 25% of them seen only once. The same data also contributed to another study, on T cells of mothers and their children.

Material for sequencing was blood. The receptors were sampled from a boy younger than 18 in good health.

This clonotype was counted only a few times. This chain joins TRBV10-3 and TRBJ1-2, with D possibly matching TRBD1 (6 bases). Deletions cut 3 bases from V and 7 bases from J, with 18 bases between. CDR1 and CDR2 from the germline V gene are ENHRY and SYGVKD. The CDR3 covers 15 residues. CDR3 loop: CAISEKGQRFSGYTF. The CDR3 DNA is TGTGCCATCAGTGAAAAAGGACAGCGCTTCTCTGGCTACACCTTC.

This clonotype was observed a handful of times. The chain employs TRBV20-1 and TRBJ2-5; no firm D call. Germline values: CDR1 DFQATT, CDR2 SNEGSKA (reference sequence). Trimming left V 1 base short and J 2 bases short, with 8 bases between. The CDR3 has 13 residues. The CDR3 sequence is CSARAESQETQYF. CDR3 bases: TGCAGTGCTAGAGCCGAGTCTCAAGAGACCCAGTACTTC.

Only a few counts were recorded for this clonotype. The chain is built from TRBV28 and TRBJ2-7; D is perhaps TRBD2 (5 bases). V shed 7 bases and J shed 7 bases, with 26 bases lying between them. This CDR3 has 16 residues. Germline values: CDR1 MDHEN, CDR2 SYDVKM. The CDR3 sequence is CASTLGGETGSGEQYF. DNA for the CDR3: TGTGCCAGCACCCTAGGTGGGGAAACGGGTTCGGGGGAGCAGTACTTC.

The rearrangement joins TRBV28 to TRBJ2-7; TRBD2 aligns across 12 bases. Germline assignment: CDR1 MDHEN and CDR2 SYDVKM. This CDR3 spans 17 amino acids. Trimming at V came to 2 bases and at J to 1 base, leaving 6 bases not matched to a gene. CDR3 loop: CASSLGASGGVSYEQYF. In DNA form, the CDR3 reads TGTGCCAGCAGTTTAGGGGCTAGCGGGGGGGTTTCCTACGAGCAGTACTTC. The whole variable domain, filled in from reference TRBV28 and TRBJ2-7, reads DVKVTQSSRYLVKRTGEKVFLECVQDMDHENMFWYRQDPGLGLRLIYFSYDVKMKEKGDIPEGYSVSREKKERFSLILESASTNQTSMYLCASSLGASGGVSYEQYFGPGTRLTVT.

The gene calls are TRBV5-6 and TRBJ2-1; no reliable D call. V dropped 4 bases and J dropped 2 bases, with 13 bases sitting between them. The CDR3 has 15 amino acids. From germline, CDR1 is SGHDT and CDR2 YYEEEE. CDR3 coding DNA: TGTGCCAGCAGCCCCCTTTTACGAGCCTACAATGAGCAGTTCTTC. It is translated as CASSPLLRAYNEQFF. The full variable domain, completed using reference TRBV5-6 and TRBJ2-1, is DAGVTQSPTHLIKTRGQQVTLRCSPKSGHDTVSWYQQALGQGPQFIFQYYEEEERQRGNFPDRFSGHQFPNYSSELNVNALLLGDSALYLCASSPLLRAYNEQFFGPGTRLTVL.

This clonotype was counted a few times. V and J are TRBV7-2 and TRBJ2-3; D is uncertain. CDR1 SGHTA and CDR2 FQGNSA come from the germline V gene. V was trimmed by 1 base and J by 0 bases, leaving 8 bases between them. This CDR3 region has 15 residues. The CDR3 DNA sequence: TGTGCCAGCAGCTTAGACGCAGCTAGCACAGATACGCAGTATTTT. Protein product: CASSLDAASTDTQYF.

The rearrangement links TRBV20-1 to TRBJ2-7, with D tentatively TRBD1 (5 bases). Germline lookup yields CDR1 DFQATT and CDR2 SNEGSKA (reference sequence). Trimming left V 3 bases short and J 2 bases short, with 17 bases between. The CDR3 loop spans 15 amino acids. The CDR3 nucleotides read TGCAGTGCTAGTCGTGTATGGGGCGGAGCCTACGAGCAGTACTTC. It codes for CSASRVWGGAYEQYF.

Remarks on this clonotype: Its ends do not fully match the called genes, so a read error is possible. The chain combines TRBV2 with TRBJ2-7; TRBD1 or TRBD2 may be the D gene (5 bases each). This CDR3 contains 14 residues. Germline loops: CDR1 SNHLY, CDR2 FYNNEI. This CDR3 is CASSDGDGGYKQYF. In DNA, the CDR3 is TGTGCCAGCAGTGATGGGGACGGTGGCTACAAGCAGTACTTC.

The chain has TRBV28 and TRBJ1-2, with 9 bases matching TRBD1. Trimming cost V 8 bases and J 4 bases; bases outside gene matches: 20. The CDR3 covers 18 residues. Germline V gene lookup returns CDR1 MDHEN and CDR2 SYDVKM. In nucleotides, the CDR3 is TGTGCCAGCCGAACCTCACTGGTCGGGACAGGGAAATTCTATGGCTACACCTTC. It encodes CASRTSLVGTGKFYGYTF.

The chain has TRBV15 and TRBJ2-7; weak D call: TRBD1 (6 bases). The germline V gene has CDR1 LNHNV and CDR2 YYDKDF (reference sequence). V lost 4 bases, J lost 1 base, and 8 bases lay in between. The CDR3 has 13 amino acids. Written as DNA, the CDR3 is TGTGCCACCAGCAACAGGGTTTCCTACGAGCAGTACTTC. Protein: CATSNRVSYEQYF.

This chain uses TRBV28 with TRBJ2-1, with 7 bases fitting TRBD2. The J segment lost 6 bases and the V segment lost 8 bases, leaving 13 bases of the junction unmatched. In germline, CDR1 is MDHEN, CDR2 SYDVKM. The CDR3 runs 15 residues. CDR3 sequence (DNA): TGTGCCAGCCTAACTAGCGAAGGGAAATTCAATGAGCAGTTCTTC. It yields the protein CASLTSEGKFNEQFF.

This clonotype has ten or more counts. V is TRBV9 and J is TRBJ1-6; D might be TRBD1 (5 bases). V gave up 4 bases and J gave up 9 bases, with 17 bases separating them. Germline V gene sequence: CDR1 SGDLS, CDR2 YYNGEE. The CDR3 covers 15 residues. The CDR3 here is CASSQTAGPGSPLHF. The CDR3 DNA reads TGTGCCAGCAGCCAGACAGCAGGACCGGGTTCACCCCTCCACTTT. The full variable domain, with the rest looked up from reference TRBV9 and TRBJ1-6, is DSGVTQTPKHLITATGQRVTLRCSPRSGDLSVYWYQQSLDQGLQFLIQYYNGEERAKGNILERFSAQQFPDLHSELNLSSLELGDSALYFCASSQTAGPGSPLHFGNGTRLTVT.

This clonotype occurred many times. The chain has TRBV5-5 and TRBJ1-2; 11 positions match TRBD1. The length of the CDR3 is 15 residues. Germline-derived CDR1 and CDR2 are SGHKS and YYEKEE (reference sequence). Trimming took 3 bases from V and 5 from J; bases not matched to a gene: 6. The CDR3 loop reads CASSSWTGGRYGYTF. In DNA, the CDR3 is TGTGCCAGCAGCTCCTGGACAGGGGGCAGGTATGGCTACACCTTC.

This clonotype was counted only a few times. The chain recombines TRBV14 with TRBJ2-3, with D perhaps matching TRBD1 (6 bases). V was shortened by 0 bases and J by 0 bases, with 10 bases between the two germline ends. CDR3 length: 16 residues. The germline gives CDR1 SGHDN, CDR2 FVKESK. CDR3 DNA: TGTGCCAGCAGCCAAGACAGGGGCTCTAGCACAGATACGCAGTATTTT. Translation gives CASSQDRGSSTDTQYF.

The chain combines TRBV14 with TRBJ2-3, with D maybe TRBD1 (6 bases). This CDR3 contains 16 residues. Trimming stripped 4 bases from V and 2 bases from J, with 16 bases between. Per the germline V gene, CDR1 is SGHDN and CDR2 is FVKESK. The CDR3, as DNA: TGTGCCAGCAGCCCCTTCAGGACAGCGAACACAGATACGCAGTATTTT. It codes for CASSPFRTANTDTQYF. Together with reference TRBV14 and TRBJ2-3, the CDR3 gives the full variable domain: EAGVTQFPSHSVIEKGQTVTLRCDPISGHDNLYWYRRVMGKEIKFLLHFVKESKQDESGMPNNRFLAERTGGTYSTLKVQPAELEDSGVYFCASSPFRTANTDTQYFGPGTRLTVL.

V is TRBV18 and J is TRBJ2-7, with 7 bases lining up with TRBD2. The CDR3 is 14 amino acids. Germline values: CDR1 KGHSH, CDR2 LQKENI. The V segment lost 2 bases and the J segment 2 bases; nucleotides outside the gene matches: 3. The CDR3 sequence: CASSPGGTTYEQYF. CDR3 DNA: TGTGCCAGCTCACCAGGGGGGACTACCTACGAGCAGTACTTC.

This clonotype was picked up a small number of times. The V gene is TRBV12-3 or TRBV12-4, the J gene TRBJ1-2, with D possibly being TRBD1 (6 bases). The V gene lost 4 bases and the J gene lost 4 bases, with 13 bases spanning the gap. CDR3 length: 14 amino acids. Here the CDR3 DNA reads TGTGCCAGCAGTTCCCGACAGGACGGCTATGGCTACACCTTC. This encodes CASSSRQDGYGYTF.

This clonotype was observed a handful of times. The chain carries TRBV5-6 and TRBJ1-2, with D tentatively TRBD1 (5 bases). The CDR3 loop spans 14 amino acids. The V gene lost 4 bases and the J gene lost 4 bases, with 14 bases spanning the gap. Germline loops: CDR1 SGHDT, CDR2 YYEEEE. DNA of the CDR3: TGTGCCAGCAGCCCGACTGGGACCCTCTATGGCTACACCTTC. It specifies CASSPTGTLYGYTF.

This clonotype has at least ten counts. The chain carries TRBV4-2 and TRBJ2-1, with D unresolved. Trimming took off 1 base at V and 8 bases at J, with 3 bases between the two ends. Germline CDR1 is LGHNA and CDR2 is YNFKEQ. This CDR3 region has 11 residues. The CDR3 nucleotides read TGTGCCAGCAGCCAAGGCGATGAGCAGTTCTTC. Translating it yields CASSQGDEQFF.

The rearrangement joins TRBV2 to TRBJ2-1; 9 bases are shared with TRBD1. The end of the DNA fits TRBJ2-7 better, so the J call may be wrong. Germline loops: CDR1 SNHLY, CDR2 FYNNEI. The CDR3 is made up of 14 amino acids. CDR3 region: CASSEPGQGYEQYF. Written as DNA, the CDR3 is TGTGCCAGCAGTGAACCGGGACAGGGCTACGAGCAGTACTTC.

The chain joins TRBV29-1 to TRBJ1-5; 9 bases are shared with TRBD1. V lost 7 bases, J lost 6 bases, and 16 bases stayed unmatched. This CDR3 contains 16 residues. Germline assignment: CDR1 SQVTM and CDR2 ANQGSEA. The CDR3 is CSGHTKDRGGSQPQHF. The CDR3 region has the DNA TGCAGCGGCCACACTAAGGACAGGGGAGGAAGTCAGCCCCAGCATTTT.

Here the CDR3 DNA reads TGTGCCTGGAGCGGGGGCGGCTCGACGGGAGAGACCCAGTACTTC. Its translation: CAWSGGGSTGETQYF. V usage is TRBV30 and J usage is TRBJ2-5; D is perhaps TRBD1 or TRBD2 (6 bases each). Trimming pared 3 bases from V and 4 bases from J, leaving 18 bases between. CDR1 and CDR2 (germline): GTSNPN, SVGIG (reference sequence). The CDR3 consists of 15 residues.

The table lists this clonotype with a few counts. The chain is built from TRBV7-2 and TRBJ2-7, with a possible D match to TRBD2 (5 bases). This CDR3 has 15 amino acids. From germline, CDR1 is SGHTA and CDR2 FQGNSA. The V gene lost 0 bases and the J gene lost 3 bases, with 12 bases spanning the gap. CDR3 sequence: CASSLALVGSYEQYF. In nucleotides, the CDR3 is TGTGCCAGCAGCTTAGCTTTAGTAGGGAGCTACGAGCAGTACTTC.

This clonotype was detected only a few times. This chain uses TRBV28 with TRBJ2-5, with a possible D match to TRBD1 (5 bases). The length of the CDR3 is 14 residues. With 8 bases removed from V and 1 base from J, the gap between germline ends came to 14 bases. Germline V gives CDR1 MDHEN, CDR2 SYDVKM. The CDR3 sequence is CASLLRGSQETQYF. For the CDR3, the DNA is TGTGCCAGCTTGCTAAGGGGCAGCCAAGAGACCCAGTACTTC. Using reference TRBV28 and TRBJ2-5 for the parts outside the CDR3, the full variable domain is DVKVTQSSRYLVKRTGEKVFLECVQDMDHENMFWYRQDPGLGLRLIYFSYDVKMKEKGDIPEGYSVSREKKERFSLILESASTNQTSMYLCASLLRGSQETQYFGPGTRLLVL.